This section outlines one T cell receptor (beta chain) sequence together with its context. In germline, CDR1 is SGHRS, CDR2 YFSETQ. V was shortened by 2 bases and J by 4 bases, with 12 bases between the two germline ends. This CDR3 spans 14 amino acids. This table comes from immunoSEQ multiplex PCR, and its TCRdb copy is limited to in-frame clones, with some not included. In the table there are around 1.4 million clones, roughly 98.5% of which are singletons. These data originate in a study of shared clonotypes between healthy human individuals. Overall study context: Participating donors consisted of a couple of women and a few men aged 18 to 49.

Donors were healthy HIV-negative adults without recent acute infections or vaccinations. Those who donated, Caucasian adults without exception, all lived in Nashville, Tennessee. The chain carries TRBV5-1 and TRBJ1-1; D is undetermined. The TCR comes from a man aged 25-45 years in good health. The sequenced sample was naive CD4+ T cells sorted from blood. As to subset: CD45RA+ positively selected. CDR3 DNA: TGCGCCAGCAGCTTCGGCGACTCGGGCACTGAAGCTTTCTTT. Translation gives CASSFGDSGTEAFF. The whole variable domain, filled in from reference TRBV5-1 and TRBJ1-1, reads KAGVTQTPRYLIKTRGQQVTLSCSPISGHRSVSWYQQTPGQGLQFLFEYFSETQRNKGNFPGRFSGRQFSNSRSEMNVSTLELGDSALYLCASSFGDSGTEAFFGQGTRLTVV.